The sequence of this TCR beta chain was determined in a study of T cell responses to AZD1222 COVID-19 vaccine. The CDR3 sequence is 13 residues long. Germline CDR1 reads SGHNT; CDR2 reads YYREEE (reference sequence). The V and J ends lost 4 bases and 6 bases respectively, with 14 bases between them. Libraries were prepared by immunoSEQ multiplex PCR; TCRdb keeps only in-frame clonotypes and omits some of them. The sample shows more than 110,000 clones, approximately 90% of them seen only once. Findings and caveats of the study: A rise in Spike-specific TCR breadth and depth followed two AZD1222 doses. Mapped onto spike, vaccine-associated CD4 TCRs spanned it and were dominant at 160-218 and 743-854.

About this clone itself: Its specificity is unknown.

The chain is built from TRBV5-4 and TRBJ2-7; D is possibly TRBD1 (6 bases). The clonotype originates from an adult in good health. The sequenced sample was peripheral blood, obtained on day 0 of AZD1222 vaccination. As DNA, the CDR3 is TGTGCCAGCAGCGCGGACAGTAACTCCGAGCAGTACTTC. Protein sequence: CASSADSNSEQYF.